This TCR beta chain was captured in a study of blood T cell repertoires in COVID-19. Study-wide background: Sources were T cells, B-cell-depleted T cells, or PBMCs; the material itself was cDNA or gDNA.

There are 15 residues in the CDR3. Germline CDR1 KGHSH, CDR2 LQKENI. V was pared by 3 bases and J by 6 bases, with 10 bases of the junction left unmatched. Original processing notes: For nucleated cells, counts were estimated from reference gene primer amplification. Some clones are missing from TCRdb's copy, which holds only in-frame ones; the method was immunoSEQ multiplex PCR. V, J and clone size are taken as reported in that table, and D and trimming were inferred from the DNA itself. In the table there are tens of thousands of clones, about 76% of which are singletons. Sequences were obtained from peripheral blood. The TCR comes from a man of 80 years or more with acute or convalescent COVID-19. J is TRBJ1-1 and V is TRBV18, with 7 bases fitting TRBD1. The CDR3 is CASSPPTGDFSEAFF. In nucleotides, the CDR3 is TGTGCCAGCTCACCCCCAACAGGGGATTTCTCTGAAGCTTTCTTT.